A selection of T cell receptor beta chains follows, all from one sample in a study of blood T cell repertoires in COVID-19. TCRdb's copy holds only in-frame clones and misses some; the assay was immunoSEQ multiplex PCR. The sample lists about 88,000 clones, approximately 91% occurring once. Sequencing input: peripheral blood. The receptors stem from a man between 60 and 75 years old with acute or convalescent COVID-19. CDR3s include the opening cysteine and the closing phenylalanine or tryptophan. The D gene is left open where the match is weak. The listing skips clone size in some rows; elsewhere it reads once, few, many or a size class.

.	TRBJ1-1	once	TRBV18	TGTGCCAGCTCACCCAAGTCCGGGTCTGAGGAGTTGCTGGGAGACACTGAAGCTTTCTTT	CASSPKSGSEELLGDTEAFF
TRBD1	TRBJ2-5	.	TRBV5-6	TGTGCCAGCAGCTTGTCGGGACAGGGCCAAGAGACCCAGTACTTC	CASSLSGQGQETQYF
.	TRBJ1-5	.	TRBV11-2	TGTGCCAGCAGCTTAGACAGGGTCGGCAATCAGCCCCAGCATTTT	CASSLDRVGNQPQHF
TRBD1	TRBJ2-1	once	TRBV6-5	TGTGCCAGCACCGGGACAGCCACCTACAATGAGCAGTTCTTC	CASTGTATYNEQFF
.	TRBJ2-7	.	TRBV3-1/TRBV3-2	TGTGCCAGCAGCCAAGATCCAACTAGCGAGCAGTACTTC	CASSQDPTSEQYF
.	TRBJ2-1	.	TRBV15	TGTGCCACCAGCCGCCCACAAGACAATGAGCAGTTCTTC	CATSRPQDNEQFF
.	TRBJ2-3	.	TRBV11-2	TGTGCCAGCAGCCGCGGACTGTACACAGATACGCAGTATTTT	CASSRGLYTDTQYF
.	TRBJ1-3	.	TRBV30	TGTGCCTGGACAGGATCTGGAAACACCATATATTTT	CAWTGSGNTIYF
.	TRBJ1-4	once	TRBV20-1	TGCAGTGCTGCAGATTATGAAAAACTGTTTTTT	CSAADYEKLFF
.	TRBJ2-5	.	TRBV11-3	TGTGCCAGCATGAGGCAAGAGACCCAGTACTTC	CASMRQETQYF
TRBD1	TRBJ1-1	.	TRBV19	TGTGCCAGTACTAAAGGACAGGGCTACACTGAAGCTTTCTTT	CASTKGQGYTEAFF
TRBD1	TRBJ2-6	few	TRBV4-1	TGCGCCAGCAGCCAAGTAGGGACAGGGGTCCCTGGGGCCAACGTCCTGACTTTC	CASSQVGTGVPGANVLTF
.	TRBJ2-7	.	TRBV7-2	TGTGCCAGCAGCTTAAATGCGGGCACGTTGTACGAGCAGTACTTC	CASSLNAGTLYEQYF
.	TRBJ1-3	.	TRBV5-4	TGTGCCAGCAGCTCGGGGGGCGTCTTTGGAAACACCATATATTTT	CASSSGGVFGNTIYF
TRBD2	TRBJ2-1	.	TRBV27	TGTGCCAGCAGTCCTTTGGGGGGGGCTAGCGGGAGGTCCTACAATGAGCAGTTCTTC	CASSPLGGASGRSYNEQFF
TRBD1	TRBJ1-5	.	TRBV19	TGTGCCAGTTTGCTTTCGGACAGGTGGAATCAGCCCCAGCATTTT	CASLLSDRWNQPQHF
.	TRBJ2-1	.	TRBV11-2	TGTGCCAGCAGCTTAAGTCAGTTATACAATGAGCAGTTCTTC	CASSLSQLYNEQFF
TRBD2	TRBJ2-1	.	TRBV27	TGTGCCAGCAGCTGGAAAGTTCCGGGACTAGCGGGCTACAATGAGCAGTTCTTC	CASSWKVPGLAGYNEQFF
.	TRBJ2-2	once	TRBV7-3	TGTGCCAGCAAGGGCGGGTCCAACACCGGGGAGCTGTTTTTT	CASKGGSNTGELFF
TRBD1	TRBJ1-4	once	TRBV9	TGTGCCAGCAGCGCAGGGGGCGCATTTGAAAAACTGTTTTTT	CASSAGGAFEKLFF
TRBD1	TRBJ1-1	.	TRBV19	TGTGCCAGTAGTAATCGACAGGGGAGCTCTAATATGAACACTGAAGCTTTCTTT	CASSNRQGSSNMNTEAFF
.	TRBJ2-2	.	TRBV4-3	TGCGCCAGCAGCCAAGTCCGGGGTTACCCCACCGTCAGGGAGCTGTTTTTT	CASSQVRGYPTVRELFF
TRBD2	TRBJ2-7	.	TRBV5-1	TGCGCCAGCAGCCCGGGACTAGCGGCCTACGAGCAGTACTTC	CASSPGLAAYEQYF
.	TRBJ2-1	.	TRBV7-2	TGTGCCAGCAGCTTAGAGGGGGGGCCCTACAATGAGCAGTTCTTC	CASSLEGGPYNEQFF
.	TRBJ1-6	.	TRBV6-5	TGTGCCAGCAGCACTTCAGGGGTTCGGAATTCACCCCTCCACTTT	CASSTSGVRNSPLHF
.	TRBJ1-2	.	TRBV19	TGTGCCAGTAGTTACAACAGGTTTCCTAACTATGGCTACACCTTC	CASSYNRFPNYGYTF
TRBD2	TRBJ2-7	.	TRBV29-1	TGCAGCGTGGGAACCTCCCTAGCGGGAGGTACCTACGAGCAGTACTTC	CSVGTSLAGGTYEQYF
TRBD1	TRBJ2-3	.	TRBV29-1	TGCAGCGCCTGGACAGGGAACACAGATACGCAGTATTTT	CSAWTGNTDTQYF
TRBD1	TRBJ1-6	.	TRBV6-5	TGTGCCAGCAAGGTCACAGGGGTTTCACCCCTCCACTTT	CASKVTGVSPLHF
.	TRBJ2-7	.	TRBV27	TGTGCCAGCACTGGTCTTAGATACCTCAAACACAGTTCCACGTCCGAGCAGTACTTC	CASTGLRYLKHSSTSEQYF
.	TRBJ2-1	.	TRBV3-1/TRBV3-2	TGTGCCAGCAGCCAAGACCTCTACAATGAGCAGTTCTTC	CASSQDLYNEQFF
TRBD2	TRBJ2-7	.	TRBV27	TGTGCCAGCAGGACGGGACTAGCGGAAACCTACGAGCAGTACTTC	CASRTGLAETYEQYF
TRBD2	TRBJ2-3	few	TRBV2	TGTGCCGTTCATAGCGGGATCTTTACAGATACGCAGTATTTT	CAVHSGIFTDTQYF
.	TRBJ2-6	.	TRBV9	TGTGCCAGCAGCATCAACAGGGATACCGGGGCCAACGTCCTGACTTTC	CASSINRDTGANVLTF
.	TRBJ1-5	.	TRBV5-5	TGTGCCAGCAGCTTAGGGGCAGGCAATCAGCCCCAGCATTTT	CASSLGAGNQPQHF
TRBD2	TRBJ2-1	.	TRBV14	TGTGCCAGCAGCCCGGGACTAGAGCAGTTCTTC	CASSPGLEQFF
.	TRBJ2-7	.	TRBV5-1	TGCGCCAGCAGCTTGGGAGCCTACGAGCAGTACTTC	CASSLGAYEQYF
TRBD1	TRBJ2-2	.	TRBV2	TGTGCCAGCCGGCCACCATGGACAGGGAGGACCGGGGAGCTGTTTTTT	CASRPPWTGRTGELFF
.	TRBJ1-5	.	TRBV3-1/TRBV3-2	TGTGCCAGCAGCCAAGATCGAGGGGGTAAAGGCAATCAGCCCCAGCATTTT	CASSQDRGGKGNQPQHF
.	TRBJ2-1	.	TRBV9	TGTGCCAGCAGCGTAGGAGGGAAACTCGAGCAGTTCTTC	CASSVGGKLEQFF
TRBD1	TRBJ2-5	.	TRBV5-4	TGTGCCAGCAGCTTGGGACAGGGAGAGACCCAGTACTTC	CASSLGQGETQYF
.	TRBJ2-1	.	TRBV7-2	TGTGCCAGCAGCTTAGCAGGGGTCTCCTACAATGAGCAGTTCTTC	CASSLAGVSYNEQFF
TRBD1	TRBJ1-3	.	TRBV6-1	TGTGCCAGCAGTGGTTCGAGACAGGGGGCTATTTATGGAAACACCATATATTTT	CASSGSRQGAIYGNTIYF
.	TRBJ1-4	.	TRBV6-5	TGTGCCAGCAGCCCCCCGAGTGATAATGAAAAACTGTTTTTT	CASSPPSDNEKLFF
.	TRBJ1-6	.	TRBV11-3	TGTGCCAGCAGCTTAGGCGAGAGGGGGTCACCCCTCCACTTT	CASSLGERGSPLHF
.	TRBJ1-6	.	TRBV2	TGTGCCAGCAGTGAAGCGCCGCGGCAGAGAAATTCACCCCTCCACTTT	CASSEAPRQRNSPLHF
TRBD2	TRBJ2-2	.	TRBV2	TGTGCCAGCAGTTTAGCGGGAGAGAGGGGCGGGGAGCTGTTTTTT	CASSLAGERGGELFF
.	TRBJ1-5	.	TRBV5-8	TGTGCCAGCACCCCCCGTGTGGCGGCCCGTGGCCAGCCCCAGCATTTT	CASTPRVAARGQPQHF
.	TRBJ2-7	few	TRBV9	TGTGCCAGCAGCGTAGGGACAGAGATCTACGAGCAGTACTTC	CASSVGTEIYEQYF
TRBD1	TRBJ1-1	.	TRBV3-1/TRBV3-2	TGTGCCAGCAGCCCAGGGGGTGTCACTGAAGCTTTCTTT	CASSPGGVTEAFF
TRBD2	TRBJ2-7	.	TRBV5-1	TGCGCCAGCAGCTTGGTAGCGGGAGAAACGGGCGAGCAGTACTTC	CASSLVAGETGEQYF
TRBD2	TRBJ2-5	.	TRBV27	TGTGCTAGTAGCGGGACCTACCAAGAGACCCAGTACTTC	CASSGTYQETQYF
.	TRBJ1-2	.	TRBV5-4	TGTGCCAGCAGCTTGGAGCCGGACTCGAGTAGGGGCTACACCTTC	CASSLEPDSSRGYTF
.	TRBJ1-3	.	TRBV7-2	TGTGCCAGCAGCCTGACAGCCAACTCTGGAAACACCATATATTTT	CASSLTANSGNTIYF
TRBD1	TRBJ1-1	.	TRBV7-9	TGTGCCAGCAGCTTTTATCCCGGGACAGGGGGCTCTGAAGCTTTCTTT	CASSFYPGTGGSEAFF